This paragraph covers one T cell receptor (beta chain) sequence. The entry originates in a study of cytomegalovirus exposure and HLA in healthy donors. The J segment lost 5 bases and the V segment lost 3 bases, leaving 7 bases of the junction unmatched. Germline CDR1 SGHAT, CDR2 FQNNGV. The CDR3 consists of 16 residues. The PCR employed 60 Vbeta primers together with 13 Jbeta primers. Libraries were prepared by immunoSEQ multiplex PCR; TCRdb keeps only in-frame clonotypes and omits some of them. The sample includes 170,000 or so clones, more than 60% of them seen just once. The chain employs TRBV11-2 and TRBJ2-3; TRBD2 agrees at 11 bases. The sequence came from a woman in her twenties or thirties in good health and CMV-seropositive. Source material: PBMCs. CDR3 sequence (DNA): TGTGCCAGCAGCTTCCGCGGTAGCGGGAGGGAAGATACGCAGTATTTT. Its protein product is CASSFRGSGREDTQYF.